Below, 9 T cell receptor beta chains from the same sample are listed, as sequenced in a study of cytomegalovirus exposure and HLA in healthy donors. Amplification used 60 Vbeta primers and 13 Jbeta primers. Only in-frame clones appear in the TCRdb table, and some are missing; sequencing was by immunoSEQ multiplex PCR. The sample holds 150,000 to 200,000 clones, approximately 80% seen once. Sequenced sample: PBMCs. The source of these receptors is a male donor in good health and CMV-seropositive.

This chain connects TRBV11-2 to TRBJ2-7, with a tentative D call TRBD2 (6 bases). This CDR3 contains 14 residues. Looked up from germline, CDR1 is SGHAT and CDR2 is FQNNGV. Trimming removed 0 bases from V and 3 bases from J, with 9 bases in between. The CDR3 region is CASSLEVGLYEQYF. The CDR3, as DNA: TGTGCCAGCAGCTTAGAGGTGGGACTCTACGAGCAGTACTTC.

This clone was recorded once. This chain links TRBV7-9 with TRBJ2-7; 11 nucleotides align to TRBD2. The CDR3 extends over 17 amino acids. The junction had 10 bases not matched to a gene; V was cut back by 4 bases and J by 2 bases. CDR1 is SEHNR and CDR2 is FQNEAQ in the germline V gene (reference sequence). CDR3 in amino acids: CASSSRTPGLAAYEQYF. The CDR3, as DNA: TGTGCCAGCAGCTCCCGTACTCCGGGACTAGCGGCCTACGAGCAGTACTTC.

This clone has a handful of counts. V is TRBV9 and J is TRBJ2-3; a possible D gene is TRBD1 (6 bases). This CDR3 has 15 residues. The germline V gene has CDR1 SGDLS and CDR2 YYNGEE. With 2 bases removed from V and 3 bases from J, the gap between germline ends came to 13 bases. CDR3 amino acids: CASSVGIRGTDTQYF. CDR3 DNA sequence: TGTGCCAGCAGCGTGGGGATTAGGGGGACAGATACGCAGTATTTT.

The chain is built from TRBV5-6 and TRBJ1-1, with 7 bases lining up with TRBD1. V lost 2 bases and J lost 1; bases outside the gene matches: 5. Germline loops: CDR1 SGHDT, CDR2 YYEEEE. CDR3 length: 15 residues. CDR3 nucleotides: TGTGCCAGCAGCTTCGGTCACAGGGGGAACACTGAAGCTTTCTTT. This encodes CASSFGHRGNTEAFF.

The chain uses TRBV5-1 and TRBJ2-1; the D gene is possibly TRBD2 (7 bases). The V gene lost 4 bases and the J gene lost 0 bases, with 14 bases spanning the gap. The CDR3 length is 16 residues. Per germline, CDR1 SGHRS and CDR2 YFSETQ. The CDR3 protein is CASSLLGGRSYNEQFF. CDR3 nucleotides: TGCGCCAGCAGCCTGCTGGGGGGGCGCTCCTACAATGAGCAGTTCTTC. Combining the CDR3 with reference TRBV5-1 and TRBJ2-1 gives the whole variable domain KAGVTQTPRYLIKTRGQQVTLSCSPISGHRSVSWYQQTPGQGLQFLFEYFSETQRNKGNFPGRFSGRQFSNSRSEMNVSTLELGDSALYLCASSLLGGRSYNEQFFGPGTRLTVL.

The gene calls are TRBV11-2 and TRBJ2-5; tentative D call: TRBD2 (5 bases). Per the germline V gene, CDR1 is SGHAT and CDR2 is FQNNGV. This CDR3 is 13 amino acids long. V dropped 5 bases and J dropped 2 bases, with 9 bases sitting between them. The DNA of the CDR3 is TGTGCCAGCAGCCAACTAGGGCAAGAGACCCAGTACTTC. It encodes CASSQLGQETQYF.

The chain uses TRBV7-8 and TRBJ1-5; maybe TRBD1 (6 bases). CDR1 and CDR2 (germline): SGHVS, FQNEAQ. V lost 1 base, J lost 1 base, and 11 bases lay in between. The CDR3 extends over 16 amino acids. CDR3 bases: TGTGCCAGCAGCTTAGTAGGCAGGGGAAGCAATCAGCCCCAGCATTTT. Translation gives CASSLVGRGSNQPQHF.

This CDR3 is CASQEGSGANVLTF. CDR3 bases: TGTGCCTCCCAAGAGGGTTCTGGGGCCAACGTCCTGACTTTC. The chain is built from TRBV6-5 and TRBJ2-6; D possibly corresponds to TRBD2 (5 bases). V lost 11 bases and J lost 1, with 12 bases in between. Germline loops: CDR1 MNHEY, CDR2 SVGAGI. This CDR3 comprises 14 residues.

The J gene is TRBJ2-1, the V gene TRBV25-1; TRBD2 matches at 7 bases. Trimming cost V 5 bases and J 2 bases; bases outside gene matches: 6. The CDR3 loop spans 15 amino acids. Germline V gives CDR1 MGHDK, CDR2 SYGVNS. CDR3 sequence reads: CASSPPLATYNEQFF. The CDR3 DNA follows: TGTGCCAGCAGTCCCCCACTAGCGACCTACAATGAGCAGTTCTTC.